A single sample gave rise to the 27 T cell receptor beta chains below, sequenced in a study of control samples from healthy donors and cancer patients. Generated by immunoSEQ multiplex PCR, the TCRdb table keeps only in-frame clones and is missing some. The table includes about 63,000 clones, 70% to 90% detected once. The sequenced sample was blood. The receptors stem from a man aged 35 to 55 in good health.

The CDR3 region is CAWRREGENGYTF. CDR3 nucleotide sequence: TGTGCCTGGAGGAGGGAGGGGGAGAATGGCTACACCTTC. J is TRBJ1-2 and V is TRBV30; possibly TRBD1 for D (6 bases). Germline values: CDR1 GTSNPN, CDR2 SVGIG (reference sequence). The ends were cut back, 3 bases at V and 6 bases at J, with 14 bases in the middle. The CDR3 is 13 amino acids. The full variable domain, in which reference TRBV30 and TRBJ1-2 provide the parts outside the CDR3, is SQTIHQWPATLVQPVGSPLSLECTVEGTSNPNLYWYRQAAGRGLQLLFYSVGIGQISSEVPQNLSASRPQDRQFILSSKKLLLSDSGFYLCAWRREGENGYTFGSGTRLTVV.

CDR3 loop: CASSAGQGYNEQFF. In nucleotides, the CDR3 is TGTGCCAGCAGCGCGGGACAGGGGTACAATGAGCAGTTCTTC. The gene calls are TRBV7-3 and TRBJ2-1, with 10 bases fitting TRBD1. With 5 bases clipped from V and 4 bases from J, the junction kept 2 bases outside the gene matches. This CDR3 contains 14 residues. The germline CDR1 and CDR2 sequences are SGHTA and FQGTGA. Full variable domain (outside the CDR3, taken from reference TRBV7-3 and TRBJ2-1): GAGVSQTPSNKVTEKGKYVELRCDPISGHTALYWYRQSLGQGPEFLIYFQGTGAADDSGLPNDRFFAVRPEGSVSTLKIQRTERGDSAVYLCASSAGQGYNEQFFGPGTRLTVL.

This clone was found a few times. The rearrangement joins TRBV7-2 to TRBJ1-5, with D perhaps TRBD1 (6 bases). Trimming took 2 bases from V and 5 from J, leaving 10 bases between them. The CDR3 has 14 amino acids. From germline, CDR1 is SGHTA and CDR2 FQGNSA. CDR3 bases: TGTGCCAGCAGCTTAACGCAGGGGTATCAGCCCCAGCATTTT. Protein: CASSLTQGYQPQHF. The full variable domain, in which reference TRBV7-2 and TRBJ1-5 provide the parts outside the CDR3, is GAGVSQSPSNKVTEKGKDVELRCDPISGHTALYWYRQSLGQGLEFLIYFQGNSAPDKSGLPSDRFSAERTGGSVSTLTIQRTQQEDSAVYLCASSLTQGYQPQHFGDGTRLSIL.

The rearrangement joins TRBV30 to TRBJ2-1; D is ambiguous. The CDR3 is made up of 14 amino acids. Germline CDR1 GTSNPN, CDR2 SVGIG (reference sequence). Trimming took 4 bases from V and 2 from J, leaving 12 bases between them. Here the CDR3 DNA reads TGTGCCTGGAATGTCCAGCGCCCCTACAATGAGCAGTTCTTC. Protein: CAWNVQRPYNEQFF.

This chain joins TRBV4-1 and TRBJ1-1; D ambiguous. This CDR3 contains 16 residues. Trimming took 0 bases from V and 0 from J, leaving 11 bases between them. Germline assignment: CDR1 MGHRA and CDR2 YSYEKL. DNA for the CDR3: TGCGCCAGCAGCCAAGAGCGTTCGCTCATGAACACTGAAGCTTTCTTT. Translation: CASSQERSLMNTEAFF.

V is TRBV9 and J is TRBJ2-7; D remains ambiguous. The CDR3 sequence is 16 residues long. Germline CDR1 SGDLS, CDR2 YYNGEE. Between the trimmed V and J ends, which lost 0 bases and 0 bases, there was a span of 13 bases. CDR3 amino acids: CASSVAPTARSYEQYF. The CDR3 DNA is TGTGCCAGCAGCGTAGCCCCGACGGCCCGCTCCTACGAGCAGTACTTC.

The chain has TRBV5-1 and TRBJ2-7, with TRBD2 as a possible D gene (5 bases). The CDR3 has 14 amino acids. Looked up from germline, CDR1 is SGHRS and CDR2 is YFSETQ. V was shortened by 2 bases and J by 0 bases, with 9 bases between the two germline ends. The CDR3 DNA follows: TGCGCCAGCAGCTTAAGCGGAGGCTCCTACGAGCAGTACTTC. It encodes CASSLSGGSYEQYF.

This chain links TRBV28 with TRBJ1-1; D is uncertain. The CDR3 is 12 amino acids. Trimming shortened V by 8 bases and J by 4 bases, and 11 bases separated the two germline ends. The germline V gene encodes CDR1 MDHEN and CDR2 SYDVKM. The CDR3 nucleotides are TGTGCCAGCCTTAAACAGACCACTGAAGCTTTCTTT. The encoded protein is CASLKQTTEAFF.

The chain links TRBV4-2 to TRBJ1-5; possible D gene TRBD1, 6 bases. This CDR3 spans 13 amino acids. From germline, CDR1 is LGHNA and CDR2 YNFKEQ. Trimming took 2 bases from V and 5 from J, leaving 7 bases between them. The CDR3 loop reads CASSQRQDQPQHF. CDR3 DNA sequence: TGTGCCAGCAGCCAAAGACAGGATCAGCCCCAGCATTTT.

This clone was counted a single time. The chain uses TRBV9 and TRBJ1-2; 11 bases fit TRBD1. CDR3 length: 17 residues. The J segment lost 0 bases and the V segment lost 2 bases, leaving 6 bases of the junction unmatched. CDR1 SGDLS and CDR2 YYNGEE come from the germline V gene. CDR3 residues: CASSVALGQGANYGYTF. The DNA for the CDR3 is TGTGCCAGCAGCGTCGCATTGGGACAGGGGGCTAACTATGGCTACACCTTC.

The rearrangement uses TRBV18 and TRBJ1-1, with D uncertain. This CDR3 contains 15 residues. Per the germline V gene, CDR1 is KGHSH and CDR2 is LQKENI. V was trimmed by 2 bases and J by 7 bases, leaving 17 bases between them. The CDR3 reads CASSPRERIEGEAFF. DNA of the CDR3: TGTGCCAGCTCACCAAGGGAAAGGATAGAAGGTGAAGCTTTCTTT.

This clone was seen just once. The V and J genes are TRBV6-2 or TRBV6-3 and TRBJ1-2; D unclear. Germline values: CDR1 MNHEY, CDR2 SVGEGT. The CDR3 runs to 13 residues. Trimming took off 4 bases at V and 8 bases at J, with 14 bases between the two ends. CDR3 sequence (DNA): TGTGCCAGCAGTTCGACCCGGGTGGGAGGCTACACCTTC. Translation: CASSSTRVGGYTF.

The gene calls are TRBV2 and TRBJ2-5; tentative D call: TRBD1 (5 bases). V lost 9 bases and J lost 5, with 10 bases in between. The CDR3 totals 11 residues. The germline CDR1 and CDR2 sequences are SNHLY and FYNNEI. CDR3 sequence (DNA): TGTGCCAGTACCCGACAGGAGACCCAGTACTTC. Its translation: CASTRQETQYF.

This chain connects TRBV5-1 to TRBJ2-2, with D uncertain. The CDR3 is made up of 15 amino acids. Germline CDR1 SGHRS, CDR2 YFSETQ. V dropped 2 bases and J dropped 0 bases, with 8 bases sitting between them. CDR3 residues: CASSFGFANTGELFF. The DNA of the CDR3 is TGCGCCAGCAGCTTCGGGTTCGCGAACACCGGGGAGCTGTTTTTT.

This clone has ten or more counts. This chain uses TRBV2 with TRBJ2-7; TRBD2 matches 10 bases. The CDR3 is 15 residues long. J gave up 0 bases and V 8 bases, and 7 bases lay outside the gene matches. Germline V gene data show CDR1 as SNHLY and CDR2 as FYNNEI. CDR3: CASDLLAGSSYEQYF. The CDR3 DNA follows: TGTGCCAGCGATCTACTAGCGGGAAGCTCCTACGAGCAGTACTTC. The entire variable domain, with the rest obtained from reference TRBV2 and TRBJ2-7, is as follows: EPEVTQTPSHQVTQMGQEVILRCVPISNHLYFYWYRQILGQKVEFLVSFYNNEISEKSEIFDDQFSVERPDGSNFTLKIRSTKLEDSAMYFCASDLLAGSSYEQYFGPGTRLTVT.

The chain links TRBV3-1 (or the pseudogene TRBV3-2) to TRBJ2-7; D tentatively fits TRBD1 or TRBD2 (5 bases each). In germline, CDR1 is LGHDT, CDR2 YNNKEL (reference sequence). Trimming took off 3 bases at V and 3 bases at J, with 12 bases between the two ends. CDR3 length: 14 amino acids. CDR3 in amino acids: CASSQQRGDYEQYF. The CDR3 DNA follows: TGTGCCAGCAGCCAGCAGCGAGGGGACTACGAGCAGTACTTC.

This chain joins TRBV6-5 and TRBJ2-1, with 11 bases lining up with TRBD2. Germline loops: CDR1 MNHEY, CDR2 SVGAGI. With 5 bases clipped from V and 6 bases from J, the junction kept 6 bases outside the gene matches. The CDR3 runs to 15 residues. The CDR3 loop reads CASSMIAGGLNEQFF. The CDR3 nucleotides read TGTGCCAGCAGTATGATAGCGGGGGGGCTCAATGAGCAGTTCTTC.

CDR3 amino acids: CASSVVGQGAEAFF. Written as DNA, the CDR3 is TGTGCCAGCAGCGTAGTCGGACAGGGGGCTGAAGCTTTCTTT. The V and J genes are TRBV9 and TRBJ1-1, with 10 positions matching TRBD1. Germline V lookup: CDR1 SGDLS, CDR2 YYNGEE. The V segment lost 0 bases and the J segment 6 bases; nucleotides outside the gene matches: 2. The CDR3 has 14 amino acids.

The gene calls are TRBV6-1 and TRBJ2-2, with TRBD2 identical over 9 bases. V lost 2 bases and J lost 3; bases outside the gene matches: 4. Germline CDR1 and CDR2: MNHNS and SASEGT. The CDR3 consists of 16 residues. CDR3 DNA sequence: TGTGCCAGCAGTGAATGGGCGGGAGGGGACACCGGGGAGCTGTTTTTT. Amino acids: CASSEWAGGDTGELFF.

This clone was detected only a few times. V and J are TRBV7-9 and TRBJ1-2; D unresolved. V was trimmed by 3 bases and J by 4 bases, leaving 24 bases between them. Germline V lookup: CDR1 SEHNR, CDR2 FQNEAQ (reference sequence). This CDR3 is 18 amino acids long. The CDR3 spells CASSFSPSATHLLYGYTF. The CDR3 DNA follows: TGTGCCAGCAGCTTTTCCCCAAGCGCGACCCACCTGCTCTATGGCTACACCTTC.

This clone was counted between two and nine times. The chain is built from TRBV19 and TRBJ2-5; TRBD1 or TRBD2 may be the D gene (5 bases each). Germline V gives CDR1 LNHDA, CDR2 SQIVND (reference sequence). Trimming left V 7 bases short and J 5 bases short, with 17 bases between. This CDR3 comprises 14 residues. CDR3 region: CASTPPGALETQYF. DNA for the CDR3: TGTGCCAGTACCCCTCCCGGGGCGCTGGAGACCCAGTACTTC.

V is TRBV5-5 and J is TRBJ1-1, with D perhaps TRBD1 (6 bases). The CDR3 is made up of 13 amino acids. V lost 6 bases to trimming and J lost 6 bases, with 15 bases between them. Per the germline V gene, CDR1 is SGHKS and CDR2 is YYEKEE (reference sequence). The CDR3 region is CASNKGGRAEAFF. The CDR3 nucleotides are TGTGCCAGCAACAAGGGGGGCCGTGCTGAAGCTTTCTTT.

The genes are TRBV7-9 and TRBJ2-2; TRBD1 agrees at 10 bases. Trimming at V came to 3 bases and at J to 2 bases, leaving 3 bases not matched to a gene. Germline CDR1 SEHNR, CDR2 FQNEAQ (reference sequence). The CDR3 covers 16 residues. The CDR3 region has the DNA TGTGCCAGCAGCTTGGGGACAGGGGCAAACACCGGGGAGCTGTTTTTT. Amino acids: CASSLGTGANTGELFF.

This clone has a handful of counts. In DNA, the CDR3 is TGTGCCAGCAGCTTCGGGACAGCGGATAATTCACCCCTCCACTTT. It is translated as CASSFGTADNSPLHF. The chain recombines TRBV11-3 with TRBJ1-6; TRBD1 matches 7 bases. CDR3 length: 15 amino acids. The germline gives CDR1 SGHNT, CDR2 YENEEA. Trimming took 3 bases from V and 5 from J; bases not matched to a gene: 4. Full variable domain (rest looked up from reference TRBV11-3 and TRBJ1-6): EAGVVQSPRYKIIEKKQPVAFWCNPISGHNTLYWYLQNLGQGPELLIRYENEEAVDDSQLPKDRFSAERLKGVDSTLKIQPAELGDSAVYLCASSFGTADNSPLHFGNGTRLTVT.

This clone was counted a few times. The chain links TRBV4-3 to TRBJ2-3, with 9 bases lining up with TRBD2. The CDR3 covers 16 residues. With 1 base clipped from V and 5 bases from J, the junction kept 7 bases outside the gene matches. Germline CDR1 LGHNA, CDR2 YSLEER. CDR3: CASSQGAGGPLDTQYF. In DNA, the CDR3 is TGCGCCAGCAGCCAAGGGGCGGGGGGGCCTCTAGATACGCAGTATTTT.

The chain recombines TRBV29-1 with TRBJ2-7, with TRBD1 matching over 9 bases. The V gene end was trimmed by 3 bases and the J gene end by 3 bases; junction bases not matched to a gene: 0. Germline V gene lookup returns CDR1 SQVTM and CDR2 ANQGSEA. This CDR3 is 12 amino acids long. CDR3 coding DNA: TGCAGCGTTGAGGGACAGGGCTACGAGCAGTACTTC. This translates into CSVEGQGYEQYF.

J is TRBJ1-1 and V is TRBV20-1, with D hard to call. Germline CDR1 is DFQATT and CDR2 is SNEGSKA (reference sequence). The germline V and J ends were trimmed by 6 bases and 7 bases, with 9 bases remaining between them. The CDR3 extends over 10 amino acids. For the CDR3, the DNA is TGCAGTGCGCGCCCCGGTGAAGCTTTCTTT. This gives the protein CSARPGEAFF.